This is a list of T cell receptor beta chains from one sample in a study of neurological immune-mediated disorders. A single record per CDR3 protein comes from TCRdb applying MiXCR to the 5' RACE reads. The sample has fewer than 90,000 distinct CDR3 sequences, 4% to 6% seen once; the top ten hold around 6.8%. Sample: PBMCs. The origin of the receptors is a man aged 18 to 35 with multiple sclerosis. Each CDR3 is given with its conserved first and last residue. A D gene is named only where the DNA matches it firmly. Clone sizes are given selectively: once, few, many, or a class where the clone is expanded.

d_call | j_call | v_call | clone_size | cdr3_nt | cdr3_aa
NA | TRBJ1-6 | TRBV19 | NA | TGTGCCAGTAGTATCCCAGGGAGACCCCTCCACTTT | CASSIPGRPLHF
TRBD2 | TRBJ2-1 | TRBV20-1 | many | TGCAGTGCTAGAGATCGGCTGGGACTAGCGGGGGGAGCTGAGCAGTTCTTC | CSARDRLGLAGGAEQFF
TRBD2 | TRBJ2-7 | TRBV20-1 | many | TGCAGTGCTAGATGGGGGACTAGCGGGAAGGGCGAGCAGTACTTC | CSARWGTSGKGEQYF
NA | TRBJ1-2 | TRBV6-1 | many | TGTGCCAGCAGCTACCGGGACAATGATGGCTACACCTTC | CASSYRDNDGYTF
TRBD2 | TRBJ2-1 | TRBV20-1 | many | TGCAGTGCTAGAGTACTAGCGGGAGGGGGGCAGTTCTTC | CSARVLAGGGQFF
TRBD1 | TRBJ2-3 | TRBV19 | NA | TGTGCCAGTAGTACCGGGACAGGGATTGGTACGCAGTATTTT | CASSTGTGIGTQYF
NA | TRBJ1-5 | TRBV29-1 | few | TGCAGCGTTTCGGCGGATAGCAATCAGCCCCAGAATTTT | CSVSADSNQPQNF
NA | TRBJ2-1 | TRBV29-1 | many | TGCAGCGCTCCCGCCCCCATTAACTCCTACAATGAGCAGTTCTTC | CSAPAPINSYNEQFF
NA | TRBJ2-1 | TRBV5-1 | many | TGCGCCAGCAGCACGCCGGGGCGCGGGGTCGTCTACAATGAGCAGTTCTTC | CASSTPGRGVVYNEQFF
TRBD1 | TRBJ2-7 | TRBV4-2 | many | TGTGCCAGCAGCCAAGATCTTACAGGGGGGTCCTACGAGCAGTACTTC | CASSQDLTGGSYEQYF
NA | TRBJ2-7 | TRBV20-1 | many | TGCAGTGCCGAGACCGGGACAAGGTCCTACGAGCAGTACTTC | CSAETGTRSYEQYF
NA | TRBJ1-1 | TRBV7-2 | many | TGTGCCAGCAGCTTATGGGAGGGGACTGAAGCTTTCTTT | CASSLWEGTEAFF
TRBD1 | TRBJ2-2 | TRBV24-1 | many | TGTGCCACCGGGCAGGGGGTCACCGGGGAGCTGTTTTTT | CATGQGVTGELFF
NA | TRBJ1-5 | TRBV11-2 | many | TGTGCCAGCAGCCTAAGGGCATCTTATAGCAATCAGCCCCAGCATTTT | CASSLRASYSNQPQHF
TRBD1 | TRBJ2-7 | TRBV5-5 | many | TGTGCCAGCAGCGGTGGGACAGGCAGCTCCTACGAGCAGTACTTC | CASSGGTGSSYEQYF
TRBD2 | TRBJ2-3 | TRBV20-1 | many | TGCAGTGCTAGAAGGGACCTAGCGGGGGTCTCAGATACGCAGTATTTT | CSARRDLAGVSDTQYF
TRBD2 | TRBJ2-3 | TRBV10-3 | many | TGTGCCATCAGTGAGGCGGGGGATAAAACAGATACGCAGTATTTT | CAISEAGDKTDTQYF
TRBD1 | TRBJ2-1 | TRBV11-2 | many | TGTGCCAGCAGCCCCGGGACAGGGTTCTACAATGAGCAGTTCTTC | CASSPGTGFYNEQFF
NA | TRBJ1-1 | TRBV29-1 | many | TGCAGCGACGCCGAGACACTGAACACTGAAGCTTTCTTT | CSDAETLNTEAFF
NA | TRBJ1-1 | TRBV29-1 | many | TGCAGCCTGTCCCCCGGACAGAGTGAAGCTTTCTTT | CSLSPGQSEAFF
NA | TRBJ1-1 | TRBV29-1 | many | TGCAGCTTCAACAGGAGGTTAGCCGACACTGAAGCTTTCTTT | CSFNRRLADTEAFF
NA | TRBJ2-1 | TRBV20-1 | many | TGCAGTGCTGGGGGCGGGTTCTCCTACAATGAGCAGTTCTTC | CSAGGGFSYNEQFF
TRBD1 | TRBJ1-1 | TRBV12-3/TRBV12-4 | many | TGTGCCAGCAGCGGGGACAGGAGAGCTTTCTTT | CASSGDRRAFF
NA | TRBJ2-7 | TRBV11-2 | many | TGTGCCAGCAGCTCCCTGGGTCGGGCCCCCTACGAGCAGTACTTC | CASSSLGRAPYEQYF
TRBD2 | TRBJ2-2 | TRBV7-2 | many | TGTGCCAGCAGCTTTCTCGGGGTGCGGACTAGCGGGGAGCTGTTTTTT | CASSFLGVRTSGELFF
NA | TRBJ2-2 | TRBV9 | many | TGTGCCAGCAGCGAAAACGGGACTCCCCTTTCCGGGGAGCTGTTTTTT | CASSENGTPLSGELFF
TRBD1 | TRBJ1-5 | TRBV5-5 | few | TGTGCCAGCAGCTCAGGGACAGGGAGCAATCAGCCCCAGAATTTT | CASSSGTGSNQPQNF
NA | TRBJ1-1 | TRBV7-9 | few | TGTGCCAGCAGCTTAGTTCCTGAAGCTTTCTTT | CASSLVPEAFF
NA | TRBJ1-2 | TRBV18 | few | TGTGCCAGCTCACCACGTATGGAAGAAGGGCTATATGGCTACACCTTC | CASSPRMEEGLYGYTF
TRBD1 | TRBJ1-5 | TRBV28 | many | TGTGCCAGCAGAGGGGACAGGGCTCAGCCCCAGCATTTT | CASRGDRAQPQHF
TRBD2 | TRBJ2-7 | TRBV20-1 | many | TGCAGTGCTAGAGCCAGCGGGAGAATCCGGGGGGAGCAGTACTTC | CSARASGRIRGEQYF
NA | TRBJ2-7 | TRBV10-2 | many | TGCGCCAGCAGGGACAGCAGCTACGATGTGCAGTACTTC | CASRDSSYDVQYF
NA | TRBJ1-4 | TRBV10-3 | many | TGTGCCACCCGACCCTCGGAGGGCGAAAAACTGTTTTTT | CATRPSEGEKLFF
NA | TRBJ2-7 | TRBV20-1 | few | TGCAGTGCACCGGACCCGAGGGATAAAGAGCAGTACTTC | CSAPDPRDKEQYF
NA | TRBJ1-5 | TRBV7-2 | many | TGTGCCAGCAGCTTAGACCTCCGCCCGAGGGGAGGTCAGCCCCAGCATTTT | CASSLDLRPRGGQPQHF
NA | TRBJ1-1 | TRBV7-3 | many | TGTGCCAGCTCGGGACGGACGAACACTGAAGCTTTCTTT | CASSGRTNTEAFF
TRBD2 | TRBJ2-7 | TRBV19 | few | TGTGCCAGCAACTTCGGACTAGCCGGTGGCGAGCAGTACTTC | CASNFGLAGGEQYF
TRBD1 | TRBJ1-1 | TRBV20-1 | many | TGCAGTGCTAGGACAGGGGTCGGGGCTGAAGCTTTCTTT | CSARTGVGAEAFF
TRBD1 | TRBJ1-5 | TRBV7-8 | many | TGTGCCAGCAGCTTGACAGGGGGACATCAGCCCCAGAATTTT | CASSLTGGHQPQNF
NA | TRBJ1-1 | TRBV6-2/TRBV6-3 | many | TGTGCCAGCATTCCGGTAATGAACACTGAAGCTTTCTTT | CASIPVMNTEAFF
NA | TRBJ1-3 | TRBV25-1 | many | TGTGCCAGCAGTGAATATGGGGGCTCTGGAAACACCATATATTTT | CASSEYGGSGNTIYF
TRBD2 | TRBJ2-1 | TRBV20-1 | many | TGCAGTGCTGAAGGGACTAGCGGTTACAATGAGCAGTTCTTC | CSAEGTSGYNEQFF
TRBD2 | TRBJ2-7 | TRBV28 | many | TGTGCCAGCGGGGGACTAGCGGGAGGGCTGAACGAGCAGTACTTC | CASGGLAGGLNEQYF
TRBD1 | TRBJ2-5 | TRBV5-5 | many | TGTGCCAGCAGCTCCGGGACAGGGAGCTATGAGACCCAGTACTTC | CASSSGTGSYETQYF
NA | TRBJ2-7 | TRBV5-1 | many | TGCGCCAGCAGCCTTGGGGGCACGTCCTCCTACGAGCAGTACTTC | CASSLGGTSSYEQYF
NA | TRBJ1-3 | TRBV28 | many | TGTGCCAGCCGTAGCAGGGGTGGGTACACCATATATTTT | CASRSRGGYTIYF
NA | TRBJ2-7 | TRBV5-1 | many | TGCGCCAGCAGCTTGGAGCTAGCCCAGGTGAGGGAGCAGTACTTC | CASSLELAQVREQYF
NA | TRBJ1-1 | TRBV12-3/TRBV12-4 | NA | TGTGCCAGCAGTTTAGGGGGATTGAGGGTTGAAGCTTTCTTT | CASSLGGLRVEAFF
NA | TRBJ2-1 | TRBV20-1 | NA | TGCAGTGCGAAAAGAAGCAATGAGCAGTTCTTC | CSAKRSNEQFF
TRBD1 | TRBJ1-2 | TRBV29-1 | many | TGCAGCGCCGGGACAGGGCGGGGTGGCTACACCTTC | CSAGTGRGGYTF
NA | TRBJ2-7 | TRBV5-1 | many | TGCGCCAGCAGCTTGGCCGGGGGCGAGCAGTACTTC | CASSLAGGEQYF
NA | TRBJ1-5 | TRBV7-6 | many | TGTGCCAGCAGCCCCGACTACAATCAGCCCCAGCATTTT | CASSPDYNQPQHF
NA | TRBJ2-1 | TRBV19 | many | TGTGCCAGTAGGAGAAGGGGGGCGGAGCAGTTCTTC | CASRRRGAEQFF
NA | TRBJ2-3 | TRBV5-1 | many | TGCGCCAGCAGCTTGGTTTCTCGCACAGATACGCAGTATTTT | CASSLVSRTDTQYF
NA | TRBJ1-2 | TRBV10-1 | many | TGCGCCAGCACCCCGAGGGGGTCGCTCTTCGGGCCTTCCTATGGCTACACCTTC | CASTPRGSLFGPSYGYTF
NA | TRBJ2-2 | TRBV29-1 | many | TGCAGCGTAGGACAGGGAGGGGCCGGGGAGCTGTTTTTT | CSVGQGGAGELFF
TRBD2 | TRBJ2-7 | TRBV6-5 | many | TGTGCCAGCAGTTACTTCTCTAGCGGGCCCATTGGGAGCGAGCAGTACTTC | CASSYFSSGPIGSEQYF